The T cell receptor (beta chain) described here comes from a study of blood T cell repertoires in COVID-19. For the study at large: Sources were T cells, B-cell-depleted T cells, or PBMCs; the material itself was cDNA or gDNA.

Germline CDR1 and CDR2: SGHDT and YYEEEE. CDR3 size: 12 residues. V was pared by 1 base and J by 15 bases, with 14 bases between. Clones were sequenced by immunoSEQ multiplex PCR, and TCRdb holds only the in-frame ones, with some missing. The table shows some 300,000 clones, with 70% to 90% occurring only once. This TCR came from a woman in her 30s who had recovered from COVID-19. The chain is built from TRBV5-6 and TRBJ2-1, with D tentatively TRBD2 (5 bases). Sequencing used peripheral blood. CDR3 in amino acids: CASSLRRESSFF. The CDR3 nucleotides read TGTGCCAGCAGCTTGCGACGGGAATCTTCGTTCTTC. The full variable domain, completed using reference TRBV5-6 and TRBJ2-1, is DAGVTQSPTHLIKTRGQQVTLRCSPKSGHDTVSWYQQALGQGPQFIFQYYEEEERQRGNFPDRFSGHQFPNYSSELNVNALLLGDSALYLCASSLRRESSFFGPGTRLTVL.